The rows below give T cell receptor beta chains drawn from one sample of a study of OX40 agonist ivuxolimab in advanced cancers. Profiling relied on immunoSEQ multiplex PCR, and the TCRdb table lists in-frame clones only, not all of them. Of tens of thousands of clones listed, just over 85% are singletons. The sequences come from CD4+ or CD8+ T cells sorted from blood, collected in a trial of the OX40 agonist ivuxolimab. The receptor set was obtained from an adult with an advanced solid tumor such as melanoma, head and neck, liver or kidney cancer. The CDR3 runs from the conserved cysteine through the conserved F or W. The D gene is left open where the match is weak. Size is omitted from some rows. Given values are once, few, many or a class for expanded clones.

cdr3_length,v_call,clone_size,j_call,d_call,cdr3_aa,cdr3_nt
16,TRBV5-1,.,TRBJ2-3,TRBD1,CASGHATGPPQDTQYF,TGCGCCAGCGGCCACGCGACAGGGCCCCCACAAGATACGCAGTATTTT
14,TRBV6-6,.,TRBJ1-6,.,CASTPGASGSPLHF,TGTGCCAGCACCCCGGGGGCCTCCGGTTCACCCCTCCACTTT
15,TRBV11-2,.,TRBJ1-3,.,CASSLDGVSGNTIYF,TGTGCCAGCAGCTTAGACGGGGTGTCAGGAAACACCATATATTTT
14,TRBV19,.,TRBJ2-2,.,CASSIDRGTGELFF,TGTGCCAGTAGTATAGATCGCGGCACCGGGGAGCTGTTTTTT
16,TRBV2,.,TRBJ2-7,.,CASSAHLRDTPYEQYF,TGTGCCAGCAGTGCCCACCTCCGGGACACACCCTACGAGCAGTACTTC
11,TRBV7-9,.,TRBJ1-1,.,CASSLYAEAFF,TGTGCCAGCAGCTTATATGCTGAAGCTTTCTTT
15,TRBV19,.,TRBJ2-5,TRBD1,CASSLGTGGRETQYF,TGTGCCAGTAGTCTTGGGACAGGCGGGCGGGAGACCCAGTACTTC
14,TRBV28,.,TRBJ2-7,TRBD1,CASSSGQESYEQYF,TGTGCCAGCAGTTCCGGACAGGAGTCCTACGAGCAGTACTTC
16,TRBV5-4,.,TRBJ2-1,.,CASSLTGGGFDNEQFF,TGTGCCAGCAGCCTCACAGGGGGGGGATTCGACAATGAGCAGTTCTTC
15,TRBV28,.,TRBJ2-5,TRBD2,CASSPRGRGGMTQYF,TGTGCCAGCAGTCCTCGAGGGCGGGGGGGCATGACCCAGTACTTC
16,TRBV7-2,.,TRBJ2-2,.,CASSFLSGGRAGELFF,TGTGCCAGCAGCTTTCTTTCCGGGGGGCGGGCCGGGGAGCTGTTTTTT
14,TRBV19,once,TRBJ1-2,TRBD1,CASSFDRVSYGYTF,TGTGCCAGTAGTTTTGACAGGGTGAGCTATGGCTACACCTTC
14,TRBV5-1,few,TRBJ2-2,.,CASSTGANTGELFF,TGCGCCAGCAGCACGGGGGCGAACACCGGGGAGCTGTTTTTT
15,TRBV19,.,TRBJ1-1,TRBD1,CASSIREGARAEAFF,TGTGCCAGTAGTATAAGAGAGGGGGCGAGAGCTGAAGCTTTCTTT
13,TRBV27,.,TRBJ2-7,.,CASSLSPSYEQYF,TGTGCCAGCAGTTTGTCCCCCTCCTACGAGCAGTACTTC
16,TRBV5-6,once,TRBJ2-3,TRBD2,CASSRGTSGSTDTQYF,TGTGCCAGCAGCCGAGGGACTAGCGGTAGCACAGATACGCAGTATTTT
15,TRBV7-6,.,TRBJ2-2,.,CASSPWEGSDGELFF,TGTGCCAGCAGCCCGTGGGAAGGGTCGGACGGGGAGCTGTTTTTT
20,TRBV7-8,.,TRBJ1-5,.,CASSLALPGSTTHSNQPQHF,TGTGCCAGCAGCTTAGCGCTACCCGGATCTACTACTCATAGCAATCAGCCCCAGCATTTT
15,TRBV18,.,TRBJ2-7,TRBD2,CASSPTSGGTYEQYF,TGTGCCAGCTCACCAACTAGCGGGGGAACCTACGAGCAGTACTTC
15,TRBV27,.,TRBJ2-1,TRBD2,CASRQSGGRANEQFF,TGTGCCAGCAGACAGAGCGGGGGGCGTGCCAATGAGCAGTTCTTC
11,TRBV18,.,TRBJ1-1,.,CASSQAAEAFF,TGTGCCAGCTCACAAGCTGCTGAAGCTTTCTTT
15,TRBV19,.,TRBJ1-5,.,CASSMVREGFQPQHF,TGTGCCAGTAGTATGGTCAGGGAAGGATTCCAGCCCCAGCATTTT
13,TRBV5-6,once,TRBJ1-4,.,CASSPDLNEKLFF,TGTGCCAGCAGCCCGGACCTAAATGAAAAACTGTTTTTT
12,TRBV5-1,once,TRBJ2-1,.,CASRSDSFEQFF,TGCGCCAGCAGATCCGACAGTTTTGAGCAGTTCTTC
16,TRBV4-1,.,TRBJ1-6,TRBD1,CASSSSGGSYNSPLHF,TGCGCCAGCAGCTCTTCAGGGGGCTCCTATAATTCACCCCTCCACTTT
15,TRBV6-5,.,TRBJ1-1,.,CASSYRGLLNTEAFF,TGTGCCAGCAGTTACCGGGGACTCCTGAACACTGAAGCTTTCTTT
12,TRBV6-5,.,TRBJ1-5,.,CASSYDSQPQHF,TGTGCCAGCAGTTATGACAGTCAGCCCCAGCATTTT
15,TRBV6-6,.,TRBJ1-5,.,CASSSSDSSNQPQHF,TGTGCCAGCAGTTCATCGGACAGTAGCAATCAGCCCCAGCATTTT
15,TRBV4-3,.,TRBJ1-1,TRBD1,CASSPGQSPNTEAFF,TGCGCCAGCAGCCCGGGACAGTCACCGAACACTGAAGCTTTCTTT
16,TRBV9,.,TRBJ1-2,.,CASSPTNPGNSYGYTF,TGTGCCAGCAGCCCTACCAACCCCGGCAACTCCTATGGCTACACCTTC
17,TRBV18,.,TRBJ1-3,.,CASSPLGSLISGNTIYF,TGTGCCAGCTCACCCCTAGGGTCCCTCATCTCTGGAAACACCATATATTTT
12,TRBV5-6,.,TRBJ2-2,.,CASGTGTGELFF,TGTGCCAGCGGTACGGGAACCGGGGAGCTGTTTTTT
14,TRBV2,.,TRBJ2-5,TRBD1,CATGDRGRVETQYF,TGTGCCACCGGGGACAGGGGGCGAGTAGAGACCCAGTACTTC
15,TRBV6-5,.,TRBJ1-1,.,CASRSPARLNTEAFF,TGTGCCAGCCGTTCTCCGGCGCGGCTGAACACTGAAGCTTTCTTT
16,TRBV9,.,TRBJ1-3,TRBD1,CASSLRTGWSGNTIYF,TGTGCCAGCAGCCTCCGGACAGGATGGTCTGGAAACACCATATATTTT
17,TRBV19,.,TRBJ2-2,TRBD1,CASSIFGTGDLAGELFF,TGTGCCAGTAGTATTTTTGGGACAGGGGATCTCGCCGGGGAGCTGTTTTTT
13,TRBV29-1,.,TRBJ2-1,TRBD1,CSVMSGGQAEQFF,TGCAGCGTGATGTCAGGGGGTCAGGCGGAGCAGTTCTTC
13,TRBV11-1,.,TRBJ2-7,.,CASRPGGVGEQYF,TGTGCCAGCAGGCCTGGAGGGGTGGGGGAGCAGTACTTC
14,TRBV28,.,TRBJ1-2,TRBD1,CASSDRQGPRGYTF,TGTGCCAGCAGTGATCGACAGGGGCCCCGTGGCTACACCTTC
13,TRBV9,.,TRBJ2-7,.,CASSEAGTHWQYF,TGTGCCAGCAGCGAAGCCGGGACTCACTGGCAGTACTTC
13,TRBV19,once,TRBJ1-4,.,CASSTLQGTKLFF,TGTGCCAGTAGTACCTTGCAGGGAACGAAACTGTTTTTT
14,TRBV5-1,once,TRBJ1-5,TRBD1,CASSPGTGEQPQHF,TGCGCCAGCAGCCCCGGGACAGGGGAACAGCCCCAGCATTTT
13,TRBV7-9,.,TRBJ1-2,TRBD1,CASRPGQAYGYTF,TGTGCCAGCAGACCGGGACAGGCCTATGGCTACACCTTC
12,TRBV15,.,TRBJ2-7,.,CATSPGLYEQYF,TGTGCCACCAGCCCTGGACTCTACGAGCAGTACTTC
14,TRBV7-2,.,TRBJ2-5,.,CASSFYGKEETQYF,TGTGCCAGCAGCTTCTATGGCAAAGAAGAGACCCAGTACTTC
16,TRBV7-2,.,TRBJ2-7,.,CASSLGGAGLGYEQYF,TGTGCCAGCAGCTTAGGGGGGGCAGGGTTAGGTTACGAGCAGTACTTC
13,TRBV6-5,.,TRBJ1-5,.,CATLRDSNQPQHF,TGTGCCACCCTTCGGGACAGCAATCAGCCCCAGCATTTT
15,TRBV29-1,.,TRBJ1-4,.,CSVRIQGLTNEKLFF,TGCAGCGTTCGTATCCAGGGCTTAACTAATGAAAAACTGTTTTTT
13,TRBV7-8,few,TRBJ2-7,.,CASSLGGPYEQYF,TGTGCCAGCAGCTTAGGGGGGCCCTACGAGCAGTACTTC
14,TRBV27,few,TRBJ1-2,TRBD1,CASSETGGAYGYTF,TGTGCCAGCAGTGAGACAGGGGGGGCCTATGGCTACACCTTC
15,TRBV28,.,TRBJ1-6,TRBD1,CASSSTSTGESPLHF,TGTGCCAGCAGTTCAACCTCCACAGGGGAATCACCCCTCCACTTT
15,TRBV5-4,.,TRBJ2-6,.,CASSDGGFGANVLTF,TGTGCCAGCAGCGACGGGGGTTTTGGGGCCAACGTCCTGACTTTC
14,TRBV4-1,.,TRBJ1-2,.,CASSQERGWGGYTF,TGCGCCAGCAGCCAAGAAAGGGGGTGGGGTGGCTACACCTTC
14,TRBV7-2,.,TRBJ1-1,TRBD1,CASSLEGGGPEAFF,TGTGCCAGCAGCTTAGAGGGAGGGGGCCCTGAAGCTTTCTTT
14,TRBV5-1,.,TRBJ2-5,.,CASSLIPSQETQYF,TGCGCCAGCAGCTTGATCCCTTCTCAAGAGACCCAGTACTTC
13,TRBV29-1,few,TRBJ2-7,.,CSVGASRPYEQYF,TGCAGCGTTGGGGCTAGCAGACCATACGAGCAGTACTTC
15,TRBV5-6,few,TRBJ2-5,.,CASSLRQVNTETQYF,TGTGCCAGCAGCTTGCGACAGGTGAATACAGAGACCCAGTACTTC
15,TRBV28,.,TRBJ2-1,TRBD1,CASRAGTAYNNEQFF,TGTGCCAGCAGAGCCGGGACAGCCTACAACAATGAGCAGTTCTTC
14,TRBV18,.,TRBJ2-2,.,CASSPLQGTGELFF,TGTGCCAGCTCACCTTTGCAGGGAACCGGGGAGCTGTTTTTT
23,TRBV7-3,.,TRBJ2-3,.,CASSLMQRSHPGQNLPPTDTQYF,TGTGCCAGCAGCTTAATGCAACGCTCTCACCCCGGACAGAATTTACCCCCCACAGATACGCAGTATTTT